This TCR beta chain stems from a study of cytomegalovirus exposure and HLA in healthy donors. General study findings and limits: Presence/absence results assume similar sequencing depth per donor, which may not hold.

PCR employed 60 Vbeta and 13 Jbeta primers. Method: immunoSEQ multiplex PCR; TCRdb's copy keeps in-frame clones and lacks some. The sample consists of 100,000 to 150,000 clones, approximately 87% of them appearing once. The CDR3 is 17 residues long. Germline lookup yields CDR1 KGHSH and CDR2 LQKENI. V trimming: 5 bases; J trimming: 0 bases; junction bases outside the gene matches: 11. Concerning this clone: Its antigen remains unidentified.

Sequences were obtained from PBMCs. The chain carries TRBV18 and TRBJ1-1; 8 positions match TRBD1. The clonotype originates from a man between 18 and 35 years old in good health and CMV-seropositive. The CDR3 spells CASSTRGQGLMNTEAFF. The CDR3 bases are TGTGCCAGCTCAACCAGAGGACAGGGACTCATGAACACTGAAGCTTTCTTT.